This T cell receptor beta chain was obtained from a study of neurological immune-mediated disorders. PBMCs numbering 2 million and stored at -80 C yielded the unsorted libraries. TCRdb independently ran MiXCR on the 5' RACE reads; one entry per CDR3 protein. The sample has tens of thousands of distinct CDR3 sequences, around 3.9% seen once. The sample holds many counts of this clonotype. The CDR3 consists of 14 residues. Trimming removed 6 bases at V and 2 bases at J, with 13 bases between. Germline loops: CDR1 MDHEN, CDR2 SYDVKM. This TCR came from a man aged 25 to 40 with multiple sclerosis. Sequencing was carried out using PBMCs. This rearrangement joins TRBV28 to TRBJ1-1; no clear D. CDR3 in amino acids: CASSESAGNTEAFF. The CDR3 DNA follows: TGTGCCAGCAGCGAATCGGCAGGAAACACTGAAGCTTTCTTT.